One and the same sample provided the 7 T cell receptor beta chains below, sequenced in a study of blood T cell repertoires in COVID-19. TCRdb's copy holds only in-frame clones and misses some; the assay was immunoSEQ multiplex PCR. The sample records about 26,000 clones, roughly nine tenths being singletons. Source material: peripheral blood. The origin of the receptors is a man aged 70-80 years with active COVID-19.

The chain is built from TRBV2 and TRBJ2-3, with D perhaps TRBD2 (6 bases). Trimming stripped 7 bases from V and 8 bases from J, with 10 bases between. The CDR3 contains 11 residues. Germline CDR1 reads SNHLY; CDR2 reads FYNNEI. The CDR3 reads CASTLGGTQYF. The CDR3, as DNA: TGTGCCAGCACCCTGGGGGGTACGCAGTATTTT.

The rearrangement joins TRBV7-2 to TRBJ2-1, with 13 bases that match TRBD2. Germline loops: CDR1 SGHTA, CDR2 FQGNSA. The CDR3 loop spans 15 amino acids. V shed 6 bases and J 9 bases; nucleotides not matched to a gene: 8. The CDR3 DNA follows: TGTGCCAGCAGGTTGCGGACTAGCGGGGGTCTTGAGCAGTTCTTC. Translation: CASRLRTSGGLEQFF.

The chain links TRBV24-1 to TRBJ2-3; 7 nucleotides agree with TRBD1. The CDR3 has 14 amino acids. Germline assignment: CDR1 KGHDR and CDR2 SFDVKD. Trimming cost V 10 bases and J 2 bases; bases outside gene matches: 8. The CDR3 nucleotides are TGTGCCACTTCTAAGGGGGCGCACACAGATACGCAGTATTTT. Translation gives CATSKGAHTDTQYF.

The gene calls are TRBV3-1 (or the pseudogene TRBV3-2) and TRBJ2-1; no definite D call. In germline, CDR1 is LGHDT, CDR2 YNNKEL (reference sequence). CDR3 length equals 13 residues. Trimming took off 3 bases at V and 4 bases at J, with 7 bases between the two ends. CDR3 in amino acids: CASSQGAYNEQFF. The CDR3 DNA sequence: TGTGCCAGCAGCCAGGGCGCATACAATGAGCAGTTCTTC.

The chain combines TRBV19 with TRBJ1-5; tentatively, D is TRBD1 (6 bases). The length of the CDR3 is 15 residues. Germline assignment: CDR1 LNHDA and CDR2 SQIVND (reference sequence). V lost 5 bases, J lost 2 bases, and 13 bases lay in between. CDR3 sequence: CASSRGTGRNQPQHF. CDR3 nucleotides: TGTGCCAGTAGTCGAGGAACAGGGCGCAATCAGCCCCAGCATTTT.

The chain links TRBV6-2 or TRBV6-3 to TRBJ1-5, with a possible D match to TRBD1 (6 bases). The germline V and J ends were trimmed by 5 bases and 2 bases, with 13 bases remaining between them. Germline V gene lookup returns CDR1 MNHEY and CDR2 SVGEGT. This CDR3 spans 15 amino acids. CDR3 sequence (DNA): TGTGCCAGCAGTCAAGGGGGAATAGGCAATCAGCCCCAGCATTTT. This sequence encodes CASSQGGIGNQPQHF.

The chain couples TRBV30 to TRBJ1-4, with D unresolved. The CDR3 sequence is 12 residues long. Per germline, CDR1 GTSNPN and CDR2 SVGIG (reference sequence). Trimming took 7 bases from V and 10 from J, leaving 16 bases between them. This CDR3 reads CASTNSGGKLFF. The DNA of the CDR3 is TGTGCCTCAACGAACTCCGGAGGAAAACTGTTTTTT.